This T cell receptor (beta chain) appears in the sequencing data of a study of spatial heterogeneity in lung cancer. For the study at large: Beta-chain sequences were consistently detected more often than alpha-chain sequences. The library had UMIs, and each TCR and UMI pair averaged more than ten raw reads.

Described time point: sample taken at primary tumor resection. Whole RNA from tumor, nontumor lung or frozen PBMC was sequenced unsorted. Donation came from around 77 patients with untreated early-stage non-small cell lung cancer. This clonotype was observed a handful of times. CDR1 is MNHEY and CDR2 is SVGEGT in the germline V gene. The V end was cut by 7 bases, the J end by 0 bases, with 13 bases between. The CDR3 runs to 15 residues. Unique molecular identifiers, one per molecule, were present on every TCR cDNA molecule. TCRdb re-called the 5' RACE reads through MiXCR, storing one row per CDR3 protein. The repertoire consists of 75,000 to 85,000 distinct CDR3 sequences, with under 25% occurring once and the leading ten covering around 6.6%.

The chain couples TRBV6-2 or TRBV6-3 to TRBJ2-1; D is ambiguous. This specimen was PBMCs, taken at surgery. This clonotype was sampled from a male donor with early-stage non-small cell lung cancer. The CDR3 is CASKPFLASYNEQFF. The CDR3 DNA is TGTGCCAGCAAACCTTTTCTCGCCTCCTACAATGAGCAGTTCTTC.